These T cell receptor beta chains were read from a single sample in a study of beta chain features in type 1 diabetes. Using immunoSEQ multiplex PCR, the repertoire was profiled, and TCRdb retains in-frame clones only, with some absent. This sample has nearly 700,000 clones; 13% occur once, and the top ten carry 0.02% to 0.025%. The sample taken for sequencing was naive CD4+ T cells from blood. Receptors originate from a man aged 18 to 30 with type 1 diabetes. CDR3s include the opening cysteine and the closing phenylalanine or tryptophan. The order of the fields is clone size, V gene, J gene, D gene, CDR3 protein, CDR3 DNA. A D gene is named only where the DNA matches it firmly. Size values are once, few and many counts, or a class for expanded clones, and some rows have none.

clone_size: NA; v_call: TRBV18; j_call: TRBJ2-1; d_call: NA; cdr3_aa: CASSPGQSNEQFF; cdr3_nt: TGTGCCAGCTCACCAGGGCAGTCGAATGAGCAGTTCTTC
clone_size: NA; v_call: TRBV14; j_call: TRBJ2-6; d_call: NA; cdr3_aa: CASSQFSGANVLTF; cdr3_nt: TGTGCCAGCAGCCAGTTCTCTGGGGCCAACGTCCTGACTTTC
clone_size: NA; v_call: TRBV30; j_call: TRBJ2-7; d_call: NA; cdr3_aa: CAWSDYGPSVHEQYF; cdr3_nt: TGTGCCTGGAGTGACTATGGCCCTAGCGTCCACGAGCAGTACTTC
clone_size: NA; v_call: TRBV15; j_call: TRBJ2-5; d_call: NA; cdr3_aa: CATSSLGGPGETQYF; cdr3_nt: TGTGCCACCAGCAGCCTCGGGGGCCCGGGAGAGACCCAGTACTTC
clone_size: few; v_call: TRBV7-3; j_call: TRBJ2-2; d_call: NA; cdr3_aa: CASSPIVGVGTGELFF; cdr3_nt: TGTGCCAGCAGCCCCATCGTGGGGGTGGGCACCGGGGAGCTGTTTTTT
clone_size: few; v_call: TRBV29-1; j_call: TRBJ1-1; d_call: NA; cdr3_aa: CSAGMNTEAFF; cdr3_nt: TGCAGCGCCGGAATGAACACTGAAGCTTTCTTT
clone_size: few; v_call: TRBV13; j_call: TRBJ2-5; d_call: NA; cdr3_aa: CASSPSGMETQYF; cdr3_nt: TGTGCCAGCAGCCCCTCAGGGATGGAGACCCAGTACTTC
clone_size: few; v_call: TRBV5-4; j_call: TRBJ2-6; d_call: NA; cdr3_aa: CASSQGELLGANVLTF; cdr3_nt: TGTGCCAGCAGCCAAGGGGAACTTCTCGGGGCCAACGTCCTGACTTTC
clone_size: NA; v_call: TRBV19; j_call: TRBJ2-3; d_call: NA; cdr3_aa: CASSRDSLADTDTQYF; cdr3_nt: TGTGCCAGTAGTAGGGATTCGCTTGCCGATACAGATACGCAGTATTTT
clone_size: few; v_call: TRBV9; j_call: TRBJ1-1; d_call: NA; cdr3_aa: CASSGGRTVNTEAFF; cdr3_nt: TGTGCCAGCAGCGGGGGACGGACCGTGAACACTGAAGCTTTCTTT
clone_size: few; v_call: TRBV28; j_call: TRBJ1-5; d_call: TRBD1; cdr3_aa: CASSLSGQGGNQPQHF; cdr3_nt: TGTGCCAGCAGTTTATCCGGACAGGGGGGCAATCAGCCCCAGCATTTT
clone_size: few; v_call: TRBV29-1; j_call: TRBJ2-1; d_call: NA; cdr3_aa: CSVEIIHNEQFF; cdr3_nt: TGCAGCGTTGAAATTATCCACAATGAGCAGTTCTTC
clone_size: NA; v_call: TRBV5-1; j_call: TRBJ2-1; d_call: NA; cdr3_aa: CASSLVGTDEQFF; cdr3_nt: TGCGCCAGCAGCTTGGTGGGGACCGATGAGCAGTTCTTC
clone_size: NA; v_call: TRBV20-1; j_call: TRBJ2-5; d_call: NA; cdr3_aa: CSASQETQYF; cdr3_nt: TGCAGTGCTAGCCAGGAGACCCAGTACTTC
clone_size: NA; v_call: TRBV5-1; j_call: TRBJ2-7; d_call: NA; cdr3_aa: CASSYNPYEQYF; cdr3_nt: TGCGCCAGCAGCTACAACCCCTACGAGCAGTACTTC
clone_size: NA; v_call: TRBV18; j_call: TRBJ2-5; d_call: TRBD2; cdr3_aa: CASSPTAGGRETQYF; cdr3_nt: TGTGCCAGCTCACCAACAGCGGGGGGCCGGGAGACCCAGTACTTC
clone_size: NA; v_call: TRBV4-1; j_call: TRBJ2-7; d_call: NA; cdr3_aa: CASSQDQDSGRSEQYF; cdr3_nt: TGCGCCAGCAGCCAAGATCAGGACAGTGGGAGGTCCGAGCAGTACTTC
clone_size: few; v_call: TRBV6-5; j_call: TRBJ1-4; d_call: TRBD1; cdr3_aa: CASSYSRQGGEKLFF; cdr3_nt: TGTGCCAGCAGTTACTCGAGACAGGGAGGGGAAAAACTGTTTTTT
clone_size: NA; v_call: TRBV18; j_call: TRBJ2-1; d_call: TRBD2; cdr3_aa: CASSPPGLESANEQFF; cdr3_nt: TGTGCCAGCTCACCACCGGGACTAGAGTCTGCCAATGAGCAGTTCTTC